This TCR beta chain came from a study of beta chain features in type 1 diabetes listed by TCRdb under 2018. About the full investigation: Mean age, gender distribution, total cell number and subset yield did not differ between patients and healthy donors. Regulatory and stem cell-like memory subsets were isolated from only 8 patients and roughly 8 healthy donors, whereas naive and central memory subsets came from all 30 or so donors. A total of under 120,000,000 sorted cells were examined across all samples, and RNA yield correlated strongly with the number of cells per subset. In the study, TCRB repertoires of sorted circulating CD4+ T cell subsets from recently diagnosed type 1 diabetes patients were compared with those of matched healthy donors.

At the junction V is shortened by 3 bases and J by 2 bases, with 7 bases in between. Sequences MDHEN (CDR1) and SYDVKM (CDR2) are obtained from the germline V gene. The CDR3 holds 13 amino acids from the cysteine to the phenylalanine. The kept DNA is CDR3 alone, 39 bases in frame from the first base. Each donor gave one peripheral blood draw, approximately 100 mL on average, collected into heparinised tubes. Using a panel that included CD45RO, CCR7, CD25, CD127, CD95 and CD27, naive, central memory, regulatory and stem cell-like memory CD4+ T cells were sorted on a BD FACSAria II. A purity above 98% was achieved for all sorted populations. PBMCs were isolated right away by Lymphoprep density gradient centrifugation and were stained directly, without culture. Samples were stained and sorted in pairs, with one healthy donor and one patient per experiment, so that batch effects were minimized. The entire amount of isolated RNA was reverse transcribed using the High Capacity cDNA Reverse Transcription Kit, so the sequenced TCRB transcripts were expressed ones. Deep immunoSEQ sequencing was performed on naive, central memory and regulatory T cell samples, with an average of around 3.5 million total reads per sample. Sorted cells were lysed in RLT buffer, and RNA was extracted using DNase-treated RNeasy Micro or Mini kits according to cell number. To prevent cross-contamination, each cell subset was processed individually, whereas patient and healthy donor samples were processed jointly. The immunoSEQ multiplex PCR was used to amplify TCRB sequences from cDNA, yielding 87-bp fragments that span the CDR3 region. Amplicons were sequenced on the Illumina HiSeq platform. The authors' pipeline ran thus. PCR bias was computationally corrected using synthetic template baselines, reads within Hamming distance 2 were collapsed, and singletons that could not be merged were discarded. By aligning reads against IMGT, V, D and J genes, CDR3 length, and insertions or deletions at six rearrangement sites were assigned. Within each subset, clonotype counts were normalized to sorted cell number, after which true diversity and Gini coefficients were computed with the tcR R package. The overlap coefficient, calculated on TCRB nucleotide sequences, was used to measure repertoire sharing. As stored in TCRdb, this immuneACCESS dataset retains in-frame rearrangements with V and J assigned. A fraction of the clones does not appear; measured against another copy, unresolved V genes explain less than half of the discrepancy, and the remainder lacks a known reason. V and J calls and clone size follow that table, whereas D and trimming were derived from the DNA. For this sample the table gives about 150,000 clones, of which 10% were detected only once. Around 0.5% of the sample is held by the ten biggest clonotypes.

Notes on this clone: Its target antigen remains unknown. Base qualities were left out, and no much larger clone turns up one base away.

General findings and caveats noted by the study authors: Because cDNA was sequenced instead of genomic DNA, highly expressing activated cells could be over-represented, though the groups showed no difference in activation or CD3 levels. In all four CD4+ subsets, TCRB CDR3 length was moderately but significantly shorter in type 1 diabetes patients. Because the HLA sub-analyses included only small numbers of individuals, any influence of HLA type on TCRB rearrangement was left unresolved. PCR may preferentially amplify shorter templates, but because patient and control samples were amplified and corrected together, any resulting skew would affect both groups equally. Patients with type 1 diabetes made fewer insertions and deleted more nucleotides at VDJ recombination sites, implying thymic rearrangement abnormalities. Naive, central memory and regulatory TCRB repertoires appeared more similar among patients than among healthy donors.

The sequence links TRBV28 to TRBJ2-5; no D gene call is confident. The sequence was collected from a man younger than 40 with type 1 diabetes. Sequenced sample: central memory CD4+ T cells from blood. Here is the DNA: TGTGCCAGCAGTTTGAACAGTCAAGAGACCCAGTACTTC. This sequence encodes CASSLNSQETQYF.